This TCR beta chain was sequenced for a study of T cells after posttransplantation cyclophosphamide. Notes on the study in general: Recipient CMV seropositivity and CMV reactivation strongly tracked TRB clonality. Blood and skin or GI T cell repertoires showed limited TRB overlap.

Sequenced by immunoSEQ multiplex PCR; TCRdb stores in-frame clones only, minus some. This table has 32,000 or so clones, about 87% appearing once. On this clone itself: Its antigen is unknown. The junction differs from germline at one of its ends, possibly a read error.

Per germline, CDR1 SSHAT and CDR2 FNYEAQ (reference sequence). This CDR3 is built from 14 residues. Sequencing used PBMCs. The V gene is TRBV7-7, the J gene TRBJ1-2; 7 bases match TRBD1. The receptor's source is a woman aged 40 to 50 with a blood cancer, CMV-positive, and with a related stem cell donor. The CDR3 DNA follows: TGTGCTAGCAGCCCGACAGGGCTTGACTATGGCTACACCTTC. Translating it yields CASSPTGLDYGYTF.